The 27 T cell receptor beta chains in this list originate from one sample, sequenced in a study of control samples from healthy donors and cancer patients. The table came from immunoSEQ multiplex PCR; TCRdb's copy has only in-frame clones and leaves some out. Here the sample spans about 180,000 clones, about 90% being singletons. The sequenced sample consisted of blood. The receptor set was obtained from a woman aged 45-60 years in good health.

The rearrangement links TRBV10-3 to TRBJ1-2; D is unclear. This CDR3 is built from 15 residues. Germline V lookup: CDR1 ENHRY, CDR2 SYGVKD. V lost 3 bases and J 6 bases, leaving 17 bases between the germline ends. This CDR3 is CAISEKDGLSDGYTF. CDR3 nucleotides: TGTGCCATCAGTGAAAAGGACGGCCTCTCAGATGGCTACACCTTC.

Points on this clone: An end of the junction differs from the germline gene, which may be a read error. This chain connects TRBV10-2 to TRBJ2-7; D unresolved. CDR1 is WSHSY and CDR2 is SAAADI in the germline V gene. The CDR3 sequence is 12 residues long. The CDR3 region is CASSETPYEQYF. DNA of the CDR3: TGCGCCAGCAGTGAGACTCCCTATGAGCAGTACTTC.

The rearrangement links TRBV27 to TRBJ1-4; 11 nucleotides line up with TRBD1. The CDR3 length is 14 residues. CDR1 is MNHEY and CDR2 is SMNVEV in the germline V gene (reference sequence). The ends lost 6 bases at V and 10 bases at J; junction bases unmatched: 7. CDR3 DNA: TGTGCCAGCAGCTTCCGGGACAGGGGGAGAAAACTGTTTTTT. Translation: CASSFRDRGRKLFF.

The chain links TRBV5-1 to TRBJ2-2; no definite D call. CDR1 SGHRS and CDR2 YFSETQ come from the germline V gene. The V gene lost 5 bases and the J gene lost 0 bases, with 14 bases spanning the gap. The CDR3 has 16 amino acids. CDR3 region: CASRDPRTANTGELFF. The CDR3 bases are TGCGCCAGCAGGGACCCACGGACCGCGAACACCGGGGAGCTGTTTTTT.

V and J are TRBV6-4 and TRBJ1-1; 8 positions match TRBD1. This CDR3 comprises 14 residues. Trimming took 6 bases from V and 0 from J; bases not matched to a gene: 3. Looked up from germline, CDR1 is MRHNA and CDR2 is SNTAGT. The CDR3 DNA follows: TGTGCCAGCAGCAGGACAGGGATGAACACTGAAGCTTTCTTT. It yields the protein CASSRTGMNTEAFF.

This sequence joins TRBV19 and TRBJ1-2; possibly TRBD1 for D (6 bases). V lost 4 bases and J lost 4, with 16 bases in between. The germline V gene has CDR1 LNHDA and CDR2 SQIVND (reference sequence). The CDR3 sequence is 15 residues long. CDR3 protein: CASSTQQGASYGYTF. The DNA of the CDR3 is TGTGCCAGTAGTACACAACAGGGAGCGAGCTATGGCTACACCTTC.

This chain links TRBV6-1 with TRBJ1-5; D not resolved. The germline gives CDR1 MNHNS, CDR2 SASEGT. The CDR3 covers 13 residues. Trimming stripped 3 bases from V and 3 bases from J, with 6 bases between. The CDR3 nucleotides read TGTGCCAGCAGTGAGCGACCCAATCAGCCCCAGCATTTT. This encodes CASSERPNQPQHF.

This chain connects TRBV28 to TRBJ1-5, with D possibly being TRBD1 (5 bases). The CDR3 loop spans 13 amino acids. CDR1 MDHEN and CDR2 SYDVKM come from the germline V gene. Trimming left V 1 base short and J 8 bases short, with 9 bases between. The CDR3 spells CASSLYLGEPQHF. The CDR3 bases are TGTGCCAGCAGTTTATATTTAGGGGAGCCCCAGCATTTT.

The CDR3 here is CASSPRGASGPPYEQYF. The CDR3 coding sequence is TGTGCCAGCAGCCCAAGGGGCGCTAGCGGGCCACCCTACGAGCAGTACTTC. The V gene is TRBV7-2, the J gene TRBJ2-7; 8 bases are a match to TRBD2. CDR3 length: 17 residues. Germline CDR1 and CDR2: SGHTA and FQGNSA. The V segment lost 5 bases and the J segment 2 bases; nucleotides outside the gene matches: 14.

This rearrangement joins TRBV24-1 to TRBJ2-1; TRBD1 aligns across 12 bases. This CDR3 spans 15 amino acids. Germline-derived CDR1 and CDR2 are KGHDR and SFDVKD. Germline trimming cut 4 bases from V and 8 bases from J; bases unmatched to any gene: 5. CDR3 sequence reads: CATSDPGTGGYEQFF. The CDR3 DNA follows: TGTGCCACCAGTGACCCCGGGACAGGGGGCTATGAGCAGTTCTTC.

The V call is TRBV18, the J call TRBJ2-5, with D perhaps assigned TRBD1 or TRBD2 (5 bases each). CDR1 is KGHSH, CDR2 LQKENI, per germline. The germline V and J ends were trimmed by 4 bases and 5 bases, with 17 bases remaining between them. The CDR3 has 15 residues. CDR3: CASSQNSGTRETQYF. CDR3 sequence (DNA): TGTGCCAGCTCACAAAACTCCGGGACGAGGGAGACCCAGTACTTC.

This clone was counted between two and nine times. The rearrangement links TRBV18 to TRBJ2-5, with TRBD2 as a possible D gene (5 bases). Trimming shortened V by 6 bases and J by 5 bases, and 16 bases separated the two germline ends. There are 14 residues in the CDR3. Per germline, CDR1 KGHSH and CDR2 LQKENI. CDR3 nucleotide sequence: TGTGCCAGCTCCCGTAACGGGGTGCAGGAGACCCAGTACTTC. The encoded protein is CASSRNGVQETQYF.

The rearrangement uses TRBV11-3 and TRBJ2-5; D uncertain. Trimming removed 5 bases at V and 5 bases at J, with 12 bases between. Germline assignment: CDR1 SGHNT and CDR2 YENEEA. The CDR3 covers 13 residues. This CDR3 reads CASSRRPGETQYF. CDR3 sequence (DNA): TGTGCCAGCAGCCGACGGCCTGGGGAGACCCAGTACTTC.

V usage is TRBV7-8 and J usage is TRBJ1-1; D not resolved. This CDR3 is 14 amino acids long. Germline V gene sequence: CDR1 SGHVS, CDR2 FQNEAQ. V was clipped by 2 bases and J by 3 bases, with 10 bases between them. CDR3 amino acids: CASSLRRVDTEAFF. CDR3 nucleotides: TGTGCCAGCAGCTTACGGCGGGTTGACACTGAAGCTTTCTTT.

The rearrangement uses TRBV5-1 and TRBJ1-1; D might be TRBD1 (6 bases). Germline V CDR1 and CDR2: SGHRS, YFSETQ. This CDR3 spans 15 amino acids. Between the trimmed V and J ends, which lost 3 bases and 7 bases, there was a span of 19 bases. The CDR3 here is CASSSPGGGRVEAFF. The CDR3 DNA sequence: TGCGCCAGCAGCTCCCCAGGTGGGGGGCGAGTTGAAGCTTTCTTT.

Concerning this clone itself: Additional DNA sequences in this sample encode the identical CDR3. The J gene is TRBJ2-5, the V gene TRBV7-3; D remains unclear. This CDR3 is built from 12 residues. V was shortened by 2 bases and J by 5 bases, with 6 bases between the two germline ends. Germline V gene lookup returns CDR1 SGHTA and CDR2 FQGTGA. Here the CDR3 reads CASSLDRETQYF. CDR3 sequence (DNA): TGTGCCAGCAGCTTAGATCGGGAGACCCAGTACTTC.

The chain uses TRBV28 and TRBJ1-5; TRBD1 matches 7 bases. V shed 6 bases, J shed 2 bases, and the junction held 7 bases outside the gene matches. Germline-derived CDR1 and CDR2 are MDHEN and SYDVKM. The CDR3 runs 15 residues. The CDR3 region is CASRLTGWGNQPQHF. In nucleotides, the CDR3 is TGTGCCAGCAGACTGACAGGGTGGGGCAATCAGCCCCAGCATTTT.

This chain uses TRBV15 with TRBJ2-5, with TRBD1 identical over 7 bases. Per germline, CDR1 LNHNV and CDR2 YYDKDF (reference sequence). V shed 3 bases and J 4 bases; nucleotides not matched to a gene: 17. This CDR3 is built from 18 residues. The CDR3 bases are TGTGCCACCAGCAGGAACCTTAAACTGAGACAGGGCGGAGAGACCCAGTACTTC. Encoded protein: CATSRNLKLRQGGETQYF.

The J gene is TRBJ1-2, the V gene TRBV28; D not resolved. Germline V lookup: CDR1 MDHEN, CDR2 SYDVKM. V lost 3 bases to trimming and J lost 4 bases, with 15 bases between them. This CDR3 is built from 15 residues. The chain's CDR3 is CASSFQTGSRYGYTF. The CDR3 coding sequence is TGTGCCAGCAGTTTTCAAACGGGATCCCGCTATGGCTACACCTTC.

The chain recombines TRBV5-1 with TRBJ2-5; TRBD2 matches 11 bases. The ends lost 6 bases at V and 4 bases at J; junction bases unmatched: 11. The V gene's germline CDR1 is SGHRS and CDR2 YFSETQ. The CDR3 extends over 16 amino acids. DNA for the CDR3: TGCGCCAGCACGGGTCTAGCGGGGGGCCGGGGAGAGACCCAGTACTTC. Protein: CASTGLAGGRGETQYF.

This chain joins TRBV9 and TRBJ2-7; TRBD1 agrees at 12 bases. V was clipped by 1 base and J by 7 bases; unmatched bases: 6. Germline CDR1 SGDLS, CDR2 YYNGEE. The CDR3 has 15 amino acids. The CDR3 region has the DNA TGTGCCAGCAGCGTAAGTGGGACAGGGGGCTGGGAGCAGTACTTC. This gives the protein CASSVSGTGGWEQYF.

This clone is a singleton in its sample. This chain joins TRBV3-1 (or the pseudogene TRBV3-2) and TRBJ1-2, with 7 bases fitting TRBD1. The CDR3 contains 14 residues. V was pared by 5 bases and J by 4 bases, with 7 bases of the junction left unmatched. The germline gives CDR1 LGHDT, CDR2 YNNKEL (reference sequence). Here the CDR3 reads CASSSAEGAYGYTF. The CDR3 coding sequence is TGTGCCAGCAGCTCCGCCGAGGGGGCCTATGGCTACACCTTC.

The chain combines TRBV29-1 with TRBJ1-2, with 7 bases lining up with TRBD1. The CDR3 is 13 residues long. V gave up 7 bases and J gave up 0 bases; unmatched junction bases: 5. CDR1 is SQVTM and CDR2 is ANQGSEA in the germline V gene. The CDR3 sequence is CSAGQATNYGYTF. Written as DNA, the CDR3 is TGCAGCGCCGGACAGGCAACTAACTATGGCTACACCTTC.

The gene calls are TRBV10-3 and TRBJ1-2; TRBD1 is a possible D gene (5 bases). Trimming stripped 4 bases from V and 7 bases from J, with 13 bases between. The germline V gene encodes CDR1 ENHRY and CDR2 SYGVKD. The CDR3 has 13 residues. CDR3: CAISAEGIGGYTF. The CDR3 DNA follows: TGTGCCATCAGTGCGGAGGGGATAGGTGGCTACACCTTC.

The V call is TRBV30, the J call TRBJ1-5; D perhaps matches TRBD1 (5 bases). V was pared by 0 bases and J by 2 bases, with 11 bases between. The germline CDR1 and CDR2 sequences are GTSNPN and SVGIG (reference sequence). The CDR3 sequence is 15 residues long. This chain's CDR3 is CAWSVPGQGNQPQHF. In DNA, the CDR3 is TGTGCCTGGAGTGTACCGGGGCAGGGCAATCAGCCCCAGCATTTT.

V and J are TRBV2 and TRBJ1-6; D gene ambiguous. There are 12 residues in the CDR3. Germline V lookup: CDR1 SNHLY, CDR2 FYNNEI. V was pared by 11 bases and J by 6 bases, with 11 bases between. In nucleotides, the CDR3 is TGTGCCGGTGGGAGGAGTAATTCACCCCTCCACTTT. Its translation is CAGGRSNSPLHF.

The rearrangement links TRBV5-5 to TRBJ1-2, with TRBD1 matching 11 bases. The CDR3 has 13 residues. V lost 4 bases and J lost 8; bases outside the gene matches: 4. CDR1 and CDR2 from the germline V gene are SGHKS and YYEKEE (reference sequence). The CDR3 DNA reads TGTGCCAGCAGCCCGGACAGGGGGCAAGGCTACACCTTC. Translated: CASSPDRGQGYTF.